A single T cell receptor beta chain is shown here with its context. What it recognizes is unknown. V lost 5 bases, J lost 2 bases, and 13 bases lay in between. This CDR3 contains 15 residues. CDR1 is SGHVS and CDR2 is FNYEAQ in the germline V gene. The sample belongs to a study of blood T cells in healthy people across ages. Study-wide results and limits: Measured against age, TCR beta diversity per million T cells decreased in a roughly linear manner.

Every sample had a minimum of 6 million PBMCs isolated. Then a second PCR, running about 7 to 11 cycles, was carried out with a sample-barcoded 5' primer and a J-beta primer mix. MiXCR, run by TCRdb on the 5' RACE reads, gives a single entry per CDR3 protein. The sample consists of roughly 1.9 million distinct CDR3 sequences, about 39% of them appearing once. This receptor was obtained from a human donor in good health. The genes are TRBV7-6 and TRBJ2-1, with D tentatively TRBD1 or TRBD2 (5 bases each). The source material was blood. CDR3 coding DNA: TGTGCCAGCAGCCCCGTGAGGGACCCCTACAATGAGCAGTTCTTC. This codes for CASSPVRDPYNEQFF.